A selection of T cell receptor beta chains follows, all from one sample in a study of blood T cell repertoires in COVID-19. The data were produced by immunoSEQ multiplex PCR, yet TCRdb's version contains in-frame clones alone and is incomplete. The sample shows under 200,000 clones, roughly 84% of them seen only once. The sequencing sample was made of peripheral blood. The receptors derive from a woman aged 80 or over with active or convalescent COVID-19. The CDR3 runs from the conserved cysteine through the conserved F or W. Fields, in order: J gene, D gene, CDR3 length, V gene, CDR3 protein. A D gene is named only where the DNA matches it firmly.

TRBJ1-1 TRBD1 14 TRBV19 CASSTQGASTEAFF
TRBJ2-7 TRBD2 20 TRBV7-6 CASSLADGTVAAGRPYEQYF
TRBJ2-5 TRBD2 16 TRBV6-2/TRBV6-3 CASSYRERGGPGAQYF
TRBJ2-2 TRBD1 15 TRBV27 CASSVDRGGTGELFF
TRBJ2-4 - 16 TRBV6-1 CASSEGGGLAKNIQYF
TRBJ2-7 - 13 TRBV24-1 CATSLGTPYEQYF
TRBJ2-7 - 15 TRBV6-5 CASSSQGLPSYEQYF
TRBJ2-2 TRBD2 17 TRBV19 CASKPPGGVTTTGELFF
TRBJ1-1 - 15 TRBV5-1 CASREQVKANTEAFF
TRBJ2-5 TRBD1 16 TRBV6-6 CASRPSGTGDEETQYF
TRBJ2-1 - 17 TRBV4-1 CASSQGGRGPSYNEQFF
TRBJ2-2 TRBD1 14 TRBV10-3 CATGQGENTGELFF
TRBJ2-2 TRBD1 16 TRBV5-4 CASSPGQETNTGELFF
TRBJ1-6 - 14 TRBV11-2 CASSPDSWDSPLHF
TRBJ1-2 - 14 TRBV5-6 CASSLGGENYGYTF
TRBJ1-2 - 14 TRBV6-6 CASTSLDRKYGYTF
TRBJ2-7 - 13 TRBV7-2 CASSLEQGYEQYF
TRBJ2-3 - 17 TRBV7-2 CASSLVAGSYGTDTQYF
TRBJ1-1 - 13 TRBV2 CASREIRDTEAFF
TRBJ1-1 TRBD1 11 TRBV18 CASSTQGEAFF
TRBJ1-4 - 14 TRBV9 CASSVDGQNEKLFF
TRBJ2-6 - 13 TRBV5-8 CASSSRGANVLTF
TRBJ1-2 TRBD1 14 TRBV19 CASSTWTGVYGYTF
TRBJ1-5 - 15 TRBV6-1 CASSEMGQGPQPQHF
TRBJ2-1 TRBD2 16 TRBV7-2 CASSPMRAGGRYEQFF
TRBJ2-4 - 16 TRBV19 CASSTVSVLAKNIQYF
TRBJ1-1 - 16 TRBV10-2 CASRGAGGGLNTEAFF
TRBJ1-4 - 12 TRBV6-6 CASSYSEEGLFF
TRBJ1-1 - 15 TRBV18 CASSPTEGANTEAFF
TRBJ1-1 - 16 TRBV11-3 CASSPIPWAENTEAFF
TRBJ2-7 - 15 TRBV6-5 CASSSTWDTYYEQYF